The rows below give T cell receptor beta chains drawn from one sample of a study of T cells in Graves' hyperthyroidism and ophthalmopathy. TCRdb re-called the multiplex PCR reads with MiXCR, one entry per CDR3 protein. This table has around 350,000 distinct CDR3 sequences, about 18% appearing once. The sample was blood. These receptor sequences come from a woman aged 30 to 39 with Graves' hyperthyroidism that later progressed to Graves' ophthalmopathy. CDR3s include the opening cysteine and the closing phenylalanine or tryptophan. Fields, in order: clone size, V gene, D gene, J gene, CDR3 protein, CDR3 DNA. The D gene is left open where the match is weak. Clone size appears in some rows only: once, few, many, or a class for an expanded clone.

many,TRBV16,NA,TRBJ2-1,CASSQIADEQFF,TGTGCCAGCAGCCAAATAGCTGATGAGCAGTTCTTC
NA,TRBV18,TRBD1,TRBJ2-2,CASSLTNRGRNTGELFF,TGTGCCAGCTCATTGACAAACAGGGGGCGAAACACCGGGGAGCTGTTTTTT
NA,TRBV4-1,NA,TRBJ1-6,CASSQDPTLFSYNSPLHF,TGCGCCAGCAGCCAAGATCCGACTCTCTTCTCCTATAATTCACCCCTCCACTTT
few,TRBV7-7,NA,TRBJ2-7,CASSLSQGDSYEQYF,TGTGCCAGCAGCCTCTCACAAGGAGACTCCTACGAGCAGTACTTC
many,TRBV7-6,TRBD2,TRBJ2-7,CASSRLAGGGRGSYEQYF,TGTGCCAGCAGCCGGCTAGCGGGAGGGGGAAGGGGCTCCTACGAGCAGTACTTC
few,TRBV6-1,NA,TRBJ2-7,CASSERNGNYEQYF,TGTGCCAGCAGTGAACGGAACGGAAACTACGAGCAGTACTTC
many,TRBV27,TRBD2,TRBJ2-7,CASSLSGAGVDYEQYF,TGTGCCAGCAGTTTATCAGGGGCGGGGGTCGACTACGAGCAGTACTTC
NA,TRBV18,TRBD1,TRBJ2-1,CASSPTGTGVYNEQFF,TGTGCCAGCTCACCCACCGGGACAGGGGTCTACAATGAGCAGTTCTTC
many,TRBV28,TRBD1,TRBJ1-3,CASSFGTGGSGNTIYF,TGTGCCAGCAGTTTCGGGACAGGGGGCTCTGGAAACACCATATATTTT
NA,TRBV9,NA,TRBJ2-1,CASSPEGVVDNEQFF,TGTGCCAGCAGCCCCGAGGGGGTCGTCGACAATGAGCAGTTCTTC